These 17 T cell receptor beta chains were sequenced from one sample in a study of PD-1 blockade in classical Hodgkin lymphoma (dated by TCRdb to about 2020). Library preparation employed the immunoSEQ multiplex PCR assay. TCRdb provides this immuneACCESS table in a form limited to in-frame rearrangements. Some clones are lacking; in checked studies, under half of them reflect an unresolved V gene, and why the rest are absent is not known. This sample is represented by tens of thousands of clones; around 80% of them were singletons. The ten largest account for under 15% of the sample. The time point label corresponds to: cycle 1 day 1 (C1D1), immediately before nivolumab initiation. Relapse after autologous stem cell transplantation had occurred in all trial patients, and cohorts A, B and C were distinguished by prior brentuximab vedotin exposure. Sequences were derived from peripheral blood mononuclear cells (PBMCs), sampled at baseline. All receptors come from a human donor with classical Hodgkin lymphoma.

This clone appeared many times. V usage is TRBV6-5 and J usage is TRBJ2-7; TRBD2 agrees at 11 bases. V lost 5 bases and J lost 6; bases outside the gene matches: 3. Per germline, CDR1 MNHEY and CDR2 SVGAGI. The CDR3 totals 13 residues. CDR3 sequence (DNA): TGTGCCAGCAGTCCCGGACTAGCGGGCGAGCAGTACTTC. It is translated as CASSPGLAGEQYF.

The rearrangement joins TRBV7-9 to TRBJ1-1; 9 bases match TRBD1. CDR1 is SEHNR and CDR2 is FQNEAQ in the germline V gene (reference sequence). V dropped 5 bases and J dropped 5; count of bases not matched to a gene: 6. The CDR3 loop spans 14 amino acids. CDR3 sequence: CASSPGTGRTEAFF. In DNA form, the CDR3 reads TGTGCCAGCAGCCCCGGGACAGGGAGAACTGAAGCTTTCTTT.

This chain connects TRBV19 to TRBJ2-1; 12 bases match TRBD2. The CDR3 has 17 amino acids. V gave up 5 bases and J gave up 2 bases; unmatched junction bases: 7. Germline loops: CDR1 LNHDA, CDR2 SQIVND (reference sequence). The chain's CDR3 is CASSAQPSGGAYNEQFF. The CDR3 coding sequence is TGTGCCAGTAGTGCTCAGCCTAGCGGGGGGGCCTACAATGAGCAGTTCTTC.

CDR3 nucleotides: TGTGCCAGCAGCTTCCCTGAGGAGAGTAGCACAGATACGCAGTATTTT. It is translated as CASSFPEESSTDTQYF. This chain uses TRBV7-2 with TRBJ2-3, with D hard to call. Germline V gene data show CDR1 as SGHTA and CDR2 as FQGNSA. V was shortened by 3 bases and J by 0 bases, with 13 bases between the two germline ends. This CDR3 is 16 amino acids long.

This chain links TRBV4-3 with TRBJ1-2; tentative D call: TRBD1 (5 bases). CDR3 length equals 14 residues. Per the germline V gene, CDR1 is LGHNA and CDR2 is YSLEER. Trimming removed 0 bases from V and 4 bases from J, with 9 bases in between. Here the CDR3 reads CASSQEGASYGYTF. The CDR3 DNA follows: TGCGCCAGCAGCCAAGAAGGGGCGAGCTATGGCTACACCTTC.

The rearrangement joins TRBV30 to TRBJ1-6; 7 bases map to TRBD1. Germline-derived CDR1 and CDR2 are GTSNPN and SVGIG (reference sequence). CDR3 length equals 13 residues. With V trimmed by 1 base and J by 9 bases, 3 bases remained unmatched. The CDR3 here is CAWSEGASSPLHF. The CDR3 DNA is TGTGCCTGGAGTGAGGGGGCAAGTTCACCCCTCCACTTT.

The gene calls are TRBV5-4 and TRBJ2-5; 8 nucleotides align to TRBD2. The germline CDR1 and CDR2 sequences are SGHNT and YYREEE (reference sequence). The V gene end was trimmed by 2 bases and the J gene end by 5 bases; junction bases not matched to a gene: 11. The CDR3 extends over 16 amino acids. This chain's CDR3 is CASSFPTGSGGETQYF. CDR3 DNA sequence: TGTGCCAGCAGCTTTCCCACAGGTTCGGGGGGGGAGACCCAGTACTTC.

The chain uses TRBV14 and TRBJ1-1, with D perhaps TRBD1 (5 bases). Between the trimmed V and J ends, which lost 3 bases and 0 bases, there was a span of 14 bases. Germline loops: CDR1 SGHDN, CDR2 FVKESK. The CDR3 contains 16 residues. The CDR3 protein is CASSHPGWGMNTEAFF. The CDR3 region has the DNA TGTGCCAGCAGCCACCCAGGGTGGGGGATGAACACTGAAGCTTTCTTT.

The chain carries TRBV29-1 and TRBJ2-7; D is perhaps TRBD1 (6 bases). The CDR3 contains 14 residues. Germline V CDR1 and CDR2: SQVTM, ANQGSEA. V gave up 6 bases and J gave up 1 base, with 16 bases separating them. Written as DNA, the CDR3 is TGCAGCGTCTTAGACAGGAGCTCATCCTACGAGCAGTACTTC. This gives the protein CSVLDRSSSYEQYF.

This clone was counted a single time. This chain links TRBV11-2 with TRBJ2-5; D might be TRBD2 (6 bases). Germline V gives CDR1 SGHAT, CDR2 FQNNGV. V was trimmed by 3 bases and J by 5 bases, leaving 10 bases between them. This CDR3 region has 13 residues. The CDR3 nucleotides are TGTGCCAGCAGCTTCGGGGGAATGGAGACCCAGTACTTC. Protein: CASSFGGMETQYF.

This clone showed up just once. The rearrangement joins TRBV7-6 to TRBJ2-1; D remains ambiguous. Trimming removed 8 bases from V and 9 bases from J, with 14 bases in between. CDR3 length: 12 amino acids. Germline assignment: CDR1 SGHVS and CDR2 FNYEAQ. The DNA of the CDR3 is TGTGCCAGCGGGCTCGATGGCAGTGAGCAGTTCTTC. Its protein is CASGLDGSEQFF.

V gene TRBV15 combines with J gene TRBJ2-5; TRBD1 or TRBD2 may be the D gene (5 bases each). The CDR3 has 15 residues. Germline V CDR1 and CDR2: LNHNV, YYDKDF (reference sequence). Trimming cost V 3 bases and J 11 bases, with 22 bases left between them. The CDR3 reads CATSREGLPRGEQYF. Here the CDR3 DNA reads TGTGCCACCAGCAGGGAAGGGCTTCCACGAGGGGAGCAGTACTTC.

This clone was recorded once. CDR3: CASSREAFF. CDR3 sequence (DNA): TGTGCCAGCAGCCGAGAAGCTTTCTTT. J is TRBJ1-1 and V is TRBV7-8; D remains ambiguous. Germline CDR1 SGHVS, CDR2 FQNEAQ. The V and J ends lost 5 bases and 8 bases respectively, with 3 bases between them. The CDR3 loop spans 9 amino acids.

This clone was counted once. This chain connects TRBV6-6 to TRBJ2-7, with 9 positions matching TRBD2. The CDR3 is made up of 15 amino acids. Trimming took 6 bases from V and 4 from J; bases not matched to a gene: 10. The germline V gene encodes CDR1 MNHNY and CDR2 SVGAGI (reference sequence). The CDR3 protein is CASSNLAGHGYEQYF. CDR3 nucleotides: TGTGCCAGCAGCAACCTAGCGGGGCATGGGTACGAGCAGTACTTC.

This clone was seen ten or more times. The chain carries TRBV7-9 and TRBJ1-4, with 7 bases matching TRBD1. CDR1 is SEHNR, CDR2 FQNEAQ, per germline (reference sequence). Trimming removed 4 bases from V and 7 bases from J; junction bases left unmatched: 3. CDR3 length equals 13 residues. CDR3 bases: TGTGCCAGCAGCTCGGGACAGCTTGAAAAACTGTTTTTT. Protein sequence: CASSSGQLEKLFF.

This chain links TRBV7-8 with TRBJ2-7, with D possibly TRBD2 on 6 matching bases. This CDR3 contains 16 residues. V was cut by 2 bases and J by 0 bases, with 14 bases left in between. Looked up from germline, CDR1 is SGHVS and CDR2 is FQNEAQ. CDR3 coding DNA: TGTGCCAGCAGCTTATCGCGGGGCCCTTCCTCCTACGAGCAGTACTTC. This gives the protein CASSLSRGPSSYEQYF.

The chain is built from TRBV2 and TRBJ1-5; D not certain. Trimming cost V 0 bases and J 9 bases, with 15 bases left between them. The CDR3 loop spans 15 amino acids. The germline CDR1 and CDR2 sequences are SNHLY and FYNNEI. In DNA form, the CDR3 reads TGTGCCAGCAGTGAAGCGGTTGTAGGGTTGGGGCCCCAGCATTTT. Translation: CASSEAVVGLGPQHF.